This entry lists 20 T cell receptor beta chains sequenced from one sample in a study of cytomegalovirus exposure and HLA in healthy donors. A multiplex PCR was run with 60 Vbeta primers and 13 Jbeta primers. Measured with immunoSEQ multiplex PCR; TCRdb has only the in-frame clones, and not every one. The sample contains about 240,000 clones, over 70% of which appear only once. Sample: PBMCs. The receptors originated from a woman aged 55-69 years in good health and CMV-seropositive.

This clone was detected only once. V usage is TRBV5-1 and J usage is TRBJ2-3; a weak D match, TRBD2 (6 bases). Per the germline V gene, CDR1 is SGHRS and CDR2 is YFSETQ. CDR3 length equals 14 residues. The ends were cut back, 6 bases at V and 6 bases at J, with 17 bases in the middle. CDR3: CASKLAGFGDTQYF. In DNA form, the CDR3 reads TGCGCCAGCAAACTAGCTGGTTTCGGTGATACGCAGTATTTT.

This clone was recorded once. CDR3: CASSLDTQGSDTQYF. CDR3 bases: TGTGCCAGCAGCTTAGATACCCAGGGTTCAGATACGCAGTATTTT. The J gene is TRBJ2-3, the V gene TRBV11-3; TRBD1 might be the D (5 bases). V lost 0 bases and J lost 4, with 11 bases in between. Germline CDR1 and CDR2: SGHNT and YENEEA. This CDR3 is built from 15 residues.

The V and J genes are TRBV6-1 and TRBJ1-2, with TRBD1 matching 7 bases. CDR3 length: 16 amino acids. The V and J ends lost 1 base and 4 bases, in that order; junction bases with no gene match: 9. The germline V gene encodes CDR1 MNHNS and CDR2 SASEGT. In DNA form, the CDR3 reads TGTGCCAGCAGTGAAGGACCCGACAGGGCTGGCTATGGCTACACCTTC. This sequence encodes CASSEGPDRAGYGYTF.

The chain joins TRBV6-1 to TRBJ2-1; 9 bases fit TRBD1. The CDR3 runs to 14 residues. The germline CDR1 and CDR2 sequences are MNHNS and SASEGT. V gave up 3 bases and J gave up 10 bases; unmatched junction bases: 7. The CDR3 DNA reads TGTGCCAGCAGTGACGCCCGGACAGGGGACGAGCAGTTCTTC. Its translation is CASSDARTGDEQFF.

The rearrangement links TRBV10-2 to TRBJ2-7; TRBD1 matches at 10 bases. Per the germline V gene, CDR1 is WSHSY and CDR2 is SAAADI. Trimming took 7 bases from V and 5 from J; bases not matched to a gene: 8. The CDR3 extends over 14 amino acids. The CDR3 reads CASIRDRGSNEQYF. The DNA for the CDR3 is TGCGCCAGCATCAGGGACAGGGGAAGCAACGAGCAGTACTTC.

There are a few counts of this clone. The V call is TRBV5-1, the J call TRBJ2-1; 13 positions agree with TRBD2. This CDR3 is 16 amino acids long. Germline V gene data show CDR1 as SGHRS and CDR2 as YFSETQ. With V trimmed by 4 bases and J by 8 bases, 9 bases remained unmatched. CDR3 DNA sequence: TGCGCCAGCAGCCCGAGGACTAGCGGGAGTAGCGATGAGCAGTTCTTC. Its protein is CASSPRTSGSSDEQFF.

A few counts support this clone. The V call is TRBV6-1, the J call TRBJ2-5, with D unresolved. Matching the DNA end better, TRBJ2-7 makes the J call doubtful. The CDR3 totals 13 residues. CDR1 is MNHNS, CDR2 SASEGT, per germline. CDR3 nucleotides: TGTGCCAGCAGTCCGACACCTTCCTACGAGCAGTACTTC. Protein: CASSPTPSYEQYF.

The V and J genes are TRBV6-6 and TRBJ1-5; perhaps TRBD1 as D (5 bases). V was shortened by 2 bases and J by 11 bases, with 16 bases between the two germline ends. The CDR3 consists of 14 residues. Germline V gene data show CDR1 as MNHNY and CDR2 as SVGAGI (reference sequence). This chain's CDR3 is CASSYPGEGRAQHF. DNA of the CDR3: TGTGCCAGCAGTTACCCGGGGGAAGGGAGAGCCCAGCATTTT.

This chain uses TRBV29-1 with TRBJ2-2; no clear D gene. V was clipped by 4 bases and J by 1 base, with 7 bases between them. CDR1 is SQVTM, CDR2 ANQGSEA, per germline. The CDR3 spans 13 residues. This chain's CDR3 is CSVGTGNTGELFF. The CDR3 region has the DNA TGCAGCGTTGGCACGGGGAACACCGGGGAGCTGTTTTTT.

The CDR3 protein is CAWSVGQGYQETQYF. In DNA, the CDR3 is TGTGCCTGGAGTGTAGGGCAGGGCTACCAAGAGACCCAGTACTTC. The chain combines TRBV30 with TRBJ2-5; a weak D match, TRBD1 (5 bases). The V gene's germline CDR1 is GTSNPN and CDR2 SVGIG (reference sequence). The V end lost 0 bases, the J end lost 0 bases, and 11 bases lay between the germline ends. CDR3 length equals 15 residues.

The V call is TRBV5-6, the J call TRBJ2-1; 8 bases are shared with TRBD2. Germline CDR1 reads SGHDT; CDR2 reads YYEEEE. The CDR3 has 14 amino acids. The V gene end was trimmed by 10 bases and the J gene end by 9 bases; junction bases not matched to a gene: 15. CDR3 DNA: TGTGCCTCTTGTATAGCGGGACTTAGGAGTGAGCAGTTCTTC. Protein product: CASCIAGLRSEQFF.

The chain is built from TRBV28 and TRBJ1-3; no reliable D call. The germline V gene has CDR1 MDHEN and CDR2 SYDVKM. This CDR3 has 16 residues. Trimming shortened V by 5 bases and J by 1 base, and 15 bases separated the two germline ends. CDR3 nucleotide sequence: TGTGCCAGCAGTCTCTTGGGAGTGCGATCTGGAAACACCATATATTTT. Protein product: CASSLLGVRSGNTIYF.

This chain joins TRBV19 and TRBJ1-4; D is undetermined. Looked up from germline, CDR1 is LNHDA and CDR2 is SQIVND (reference sequence). The CDR3 spans 15 residues. Trimming removed 7 bases from V and 5 bases from J, with 17 bases in between. CDR3 DNA sequence: TGTGCCAGTACCCTTAGGTACAGAGTGAATGAAAAACTGTTTTTT. Its protein is CASTLRYRVNEKLFF.

The chain combines TRBV9 with TRBJ2-7; 11 bases map to TRBD2. Per the germline V gene, CDR1 is SGDLS and CDR2 is YYNGEE. The CDR3 runs 15 residues. V dropped 3 bases and J dropped 3; count of bases not matched to a gene: 5. This chain's CDR3 is CASSALAGVSYEQYF. In nucleotides, the CDR3 is TGTGCCAGCAGCGCACTAGCGGGAGTTAGCTACGAGCAGTACTTC.

The chain recombines TRBV5-1 with TRBJ2-3, with TRBD1 matching 9 bases. Germline V gives CDR1 SGHRS, CDR2 YFSETQ. The V segment lost 6 bases and the J segment 8 bases; nucleotides outside the gene matches: 10. CDR3 size: 14 residues. CDR3 sequence reads: CASTRDRDGGTQYF. As DNA, the CDR3 is TGCGCCAGCACTCGGGACAGGGATGGGGGTACGCAGTATTTT. The variable domain in full, with the rest retrieved from reference TRBV5-1 and TRBJ2-3, is KAGVTQTPRYLIKTRGQQVTLSCSPISGHRSVSWYQQTPGQGLQFLFEYFSETQRNKGNFPGRFSGRQFSNSRSEMNVSTLELGDSALYLCASTRDRDGGTQYFGPGTRLTVL.

V usage is TRBV5-1 and J usage is TRBJ2-4; 8 bases match TRBD1. The germline V gene encodes CDR1 SGHRS and CDR2 YFSETQ. The CDR3 is 13 amino acids. V gave up 5 bases and J gave up 6 bases; unmatched junction bases: 4. Here the CDR3 DNA reads TGCGCCAGCAGGGGGACAGGCGGAAACATTCAGTACTTC. Amino acid sequence: CASRGTGGNIQYF.

The chain combines TRBV11-2 with TRBJ2-1; 10 nucleotides align to TRBD2. The CDR3 runs to 16 residues. The germline gives CDR1 SGHAT, CDR2 FQNNGV. J gave up 5 bases and V 0 bases, and 4 bases lay outside the gene matches. In nucleotides, the CDR3 is TGTGCCAGCAGCTTAGATTCGCTAGCGGGGGACAATGAGCAGTTCTTC. The encoded protein is CASSLDSLAGDNEQFF.

The chain combines TRBV7-6 with TRBJ2-1; D is unresolved. Germline loops: CDR1 SGHVS, CDR2 FNYEAQ. V lost 6 bases to trimming and J lost 0 bases, with 12 bases between them. The CDR3 covers 15 residues. The CDR3 sequence is CASSSLSSSYNEQFF. CDR3 bases: TGTGCCAGCAGTTCCCTTTCGAGCTCCTACAATGAGCAGTTCTTC.

This chain uses TRBV11-2 with TRBJ2-5, with 7 bases matching TRBD1. V gave up 4 bases and J gave up 1 base; unmatched junction bases: 3. The CDR3 is made up of 14 amino acids. The V gene's germline CDR1 is SGHAT and CDR2 FQNNGV. The CDR3 coding sequence is TGTGCCAGCAGCTCCGGGACAGCCCAAGAGACCCAGTACTTC. Residues: CASSSGTAQETQYF.

The V and J genes are TRBV5-1 and TRBJ1-2; D is unresolved. Trimming cost V 0 bases and J 3 bases, with 6 bases left between them. There are 13 residues in the CDR3. Germline V gives CDR1 SGHRS, CDR2 YFSETQ. The CDR3, as DNA: TGCGCCAGCAGCTTGGGCGGGGACTATGGCTACACCTTC. It is translated as CASSLGGDYGYTF.